These 20 T cell receptor beta chains share one sample of origin, sequenced in a study of OX40 agonist ivuxolimab in advanced cancers. TCRdb's copy holds only in-frame clones and misses some; the assay was immunoSEQ multiplex PCR. The table shows 46,000 or so clones, with more than 75% occurring only once. The sequencing used CD4+ or CD8+ T cells sorted from blood, collected in a trial of the OX40 agonist ivuxolimab. These receptor sequences come from an adult with an advanced solid tumor such as melanoma, head and neck, liver or kidney cancer.

This chain connects TRBV7-9 to TRBJ2-4; D gene uncertain. V was clipped by 2 bases and J by 3 bases, with 17 bases between them. Germline loops: CDR1 SEHNR, CDR2 FQNEAQ (reference sequence). This CDR3 spans 17 amino acids. CDR3 protein: CASSLLDGVRVKNIQYF. The CDR3 DNA sequence: TGTGCCAGCAGCTTACTTGATGGGGTACGGGTCAAAAACATTCAGTACTTC. Looking up the rest from reference TRBV7-9 and TRBJ2-4 gives the full variable domain: DTGVSQNPRHKITKRGQNVTFRCDPISEHNRLYWYRQTLGQGPEFLTYFQNEAQLEKSRLLSDRFSAERPKGSFSTLEIQRTEQGDSAMYLCASSLLDGVRVKNIQYFGAGTRLSVL.

This chain joins TRBV12-5 and TRBJ2-7, with 7 bases lining up with TRBD2. The CDR3 covers 15 residues. Germline trimming cut 2 bases from V and 0 bases from J; bases unmatched to any gene: 4. Germline loops: CDR1 LGHNT, CDR2 FRNRAP. CDR3 region: CASGLREGISYEQYF. In nucleotides, the CDR3 is TGTGCTAGTGGTTTGAGGGAGGGGATCTCCTACGAGCAGTACTTC.

The J gene is TRBJ1-2, the V gene TRBV7-9; D unclear. The CDR3 is made up of 16 amino acids. V dropped 7 bases and J dropped 0 bases, with 18 bases sitting between them. Germline V gene lookup returns CDR1 SEHNR and CDR2 FQNEAQ (reference sequence). The CDR3 nucleotides are TGTGCCAGCATCCCCATTTGGGCGGCAGCTAACTATGGCTACACCTTC. Its translation: CASIPIWAAANYGYTF.

The chain links TRBV9 to TRBJ1-2; tentatively, D is TRBD1 (5 bases). CDR1 and CDR2 (germline): SGDLS, YYNGEE. The CDR3 runs 15 residues. V was pared by 4 bases and J by 0 bases, with 13 bases between. Here the CDR3 DNA reads TGTGCCAGCAGCCAAAAAGGGGCAGCTAACTATGGCTACACCTTC. It codes for CASSQKGAANYGYTF. Drawing the rest from reference TRBV9 and TRBJ1-2, the complete variable domain is DSGVTQTPKHLITATGQRVTLRCSPRSGDLSVYWYQQSLDQGLQFLIQYYNGEERAKGNILERFSAQQFPDLHSELNLSSLELGDSALYFCASSQKGAANYGYTFGSGTRLTVV.

The chain has TRBV21-1 and TRBJ2-1; the table assigns TRBD2, which was not confirmed against the DNA. TRBV21-1 is recorded as a pseudogene. CDR3 length: 17 residues. The chain's CDR3 is CASSKISGRPTYNEQFF. DNA of the CDR3: TGTGCCAGCAGCAAAATAAGCGGGAGGCCGACCTACAATGAGCAGTTCTTC.

The rearrangement links TRBV15 to TRBJ2-1, with 8 bases fitting TRBD2. CDR1 LNHNV and CDR2 YYDKDF come from the germline V gene (reference sequence). The length of the CDR3 is 14 residues. After removal of 4 bases from V and 5 bases from J, the junction contained 4 bases not matched to a gene. The CDR3 sequence is CATSMTSAHNEQFF. The CDR3, as DNA: TGTGCCACCAGCATGACTAGCGCTCACAATGAGCAGTTCTTC.

The rearrangement links TRBV6-5 to TRBJ2-1; D gene ambiguous. V shed 2 bases and J shed 0 bases, with 11 bases lying between them. The CDR3 has 16 residues. Germline-derived CDR1 and CDR2 are MNHEY and SVGAGI. CDR3 protein: CASSYNKRISYNEQFF. The CDR3 bases are TGTGCCAGCAGTTACAATAAAAGGATCTCCTACAATGAGCAGTTCTTC.

This chain joins TRBV19 and TRBJ1-5, with a tentative D call TRBD1 (6 bases). CDR1 is LNHDA, CDR2 SQIVND, per germline (reference sequence). Trimming removed 7 bases at V and 10 bases at J, with 17 bases between. The CDR3 consists of 13 residues. This CDR3 is CASTTDRLNPQHF. CDR3 nucleotide sequence: TGTGCCAGTACCACGGACAGACTCAACCCCCAGCATTTT.

This clone was counted only a few times. The gene calls are TRBV6-5 and TRBJ2-2, with 8 bases lining up with TRBD2. V trimming: 10 bases; J trimming: 3 bases; junction bases outside the gene matches: 7. The CDR3 loop spans 14 amino acids. The germline CDR1 and CDR2 sequences are MNHEY and SVGAGI. This CDR3 is CATRGGSYTGELFF. DNA of the CDR3: TGTGCCACCCGGGGGGGGTCCTACACCGGGGAGCTGTTTTTT.

This chain links TRBV27 with TRBJ2-7; D unclear. The V gene's germline CDR1 is MNHEY and CDR2 SMNVEV (reference sequence). The CDR3 has 11 residues. V lost 8 bases to trimming and J lost 7 bases, with 12 bases between them. CDR3 in amino acids: CASRTGLEQYF. The CDR3 DNA reads as TGTGCCAGCCGGACGGGTTTGGAGCAGTACTTC.

This clone was seen only a few times. The chain joins TRBV25-1 to TRBJ2-7; 9 bases match TRBD2. CDR3 length: 11 residues. Germline CDR1 is MGHDK and CDR2 is SYGVNS. V shed 10 bases, J shed 6 bases, and the junction held 4 bases outside the gene matches. CDR3 in amino acids: CATRTSVEQYF. Written as DNA, the CDR3 is TGTGCCACCAGGACTAGCGTCGAGCAGTACTTC.

This rearrangement joins TRBV4-1 to TRBJ1-1; 9 nucleotides agree with TRBD1. The CDR3 is made up of 13 amino acids. V was pared by 4 bases and J by 10 bases, with 7 bases of the junction left unmatched. Germline V gene data show CDR1 as MGHRA and CDR2 as YSYEKL. CDR3 amino acids: CASSPTGGGIAFF. CDR3 nucleotide sequence: TGCGCCAGCAGCCCTACAGGGGGCGGGATAGCTTTCTTT.

This sequence joins TRBV27 and TRBJ1-6, with D maybe TRBD1 (5 bases). Trimming pared 1 base from V and 8 bases from J, leaving 12 bases between. This CDR3 spans 15 amino acids. Per germline, CDR1 MNHEY and CDR2 SMNVEV (reference sequence). DNA for the CDR3: TGTGCCAGCAGTTTATTCGAGGGGCTGGATTCACCCCTCCACTTT. It is translated as CASSLFEGLDSPLHF.

Here the CDR3 reads CATSPRGGNQPQHF. CDR3 coding DNA: TGTGCCACCAGCCCTCGAGGGGGCAATCAGCCCCAGCATTTT. The chain employs TRBV15 and TRBJ1-5, with D perhaps TRBD1 (5 bases). Germline assignment: CDR1 LNHNV and CDR2 YYDKDF (reference sequence). Trimming took off 5 bases at V and 2 bases at J, with 10 bases between the two ends. This CDR3 is 14 amino acids long.

The rearrangement links TRBV6-6 to TRBJ1-2; D perhaps matches TRBD1 (5 bases). This CDR3 has 12 residues. V lost 8 bases and J lost 5, with 12 bases in between. Germline CDR1 MNHNY, CDR2 SVGAGI (reference sequence). The CDR3 DNA reads TGTGCCAGCGAGGGGCGGGAGTATGGCTACACCTTC. Translation: CASEGREYGYTF.

The chain recombines TRBV9 with TRBJ2-3; TRBD2 matches at 7 bases. Germline V gene sequence: CDR1 SGDLS, CDR2 YYNGEE. J lost 1 base, V lost 0 bases, and 11 bases had no gene match. The CDR3 sequence is 18 residues long. The CDR3 loop reads CASSVEIWGGGRTDTQYF. In DNA form, the CDR3 reads TGTGCCAGCAGCGTAGAGATTTGGGGCGGGGGACGCACAGATACGCAGTATTTT.

The chain recombines TRBV5-6 with TRBJ2-7, with TRBD2 identical over 9 bases. V was pared by 1 base and J by 2 bases, with 10 bases of the junction left unmatched. The CDR3 has 17 amino acids. Germline V gives CDR1 SGHDT, CDR2 YYEEEE. The CDR3 is CASSLILAGVITYEQYF. DNA of the CDR3: TGTGCCAGCAGCTTGATCTTAGCGGGAGTAATCACCTACGAGCAGTACTTC.

This clone has a handful of counts. The chain combines TRBV27 with TRBJ2-7; D uncertain. Germline loops: CDR1 MNHEY, CDR2 SMNVEV (reference sequence). This CDR3 is 12 amino acids long. Trimming cost V 7 bases and J 7 bases, with 14 bases left between them. CDR3 protein: CASTSPEWEQYF. Here the CDR3 DNA reads TGTGCCAGCACCTCCCCTGAGTGGGAGCAGTACTTC.

The CDR3: CSARDYGYTF. Written as DNA, the CDR3 is TGCAGTGCGAGGGACTATGGCTACACCTTC. V and J are TRBV20-1 and TRBJ1-2; D is ambiguous. Germline lookup yields CDR1 DFQATT and CDR2 SNEGSKA (reference sequence). Trimming stripped 6 bases from V and 3 bases from J, with 5 bases between. This CDR3 comprises 10 residues.

The rearrangement uses TRBV4-1 and TRBJ2-7; D gene ambiguous. There are 14 residues in the CDR3. The V end was cut by 3 bases, the J end by 7 bases, with 16 bases between. CDR1 MGHRA and CDR2 YSYEKL come from the germline V gene. CDR3 loop: CASSHPQGRREQYF. CDR3 nucleotide sequence: TGCGCCAGCAGCCACCCACAAGGCAGGAGAGAGCAGTACTTC.